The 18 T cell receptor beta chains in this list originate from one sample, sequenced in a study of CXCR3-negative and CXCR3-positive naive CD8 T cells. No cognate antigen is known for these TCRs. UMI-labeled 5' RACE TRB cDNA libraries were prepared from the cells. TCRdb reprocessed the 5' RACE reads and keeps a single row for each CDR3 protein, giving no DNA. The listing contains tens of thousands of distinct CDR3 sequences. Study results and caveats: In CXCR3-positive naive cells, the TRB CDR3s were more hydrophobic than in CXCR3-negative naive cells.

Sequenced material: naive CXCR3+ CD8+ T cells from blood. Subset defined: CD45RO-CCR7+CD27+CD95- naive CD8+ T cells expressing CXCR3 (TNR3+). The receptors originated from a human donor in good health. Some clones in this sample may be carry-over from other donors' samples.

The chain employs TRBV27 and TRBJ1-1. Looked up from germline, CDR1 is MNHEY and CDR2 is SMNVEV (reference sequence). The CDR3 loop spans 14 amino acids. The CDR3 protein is CASSSAEMNTEAFF.

CDR3 in amino acids: CASSKEGQLDHEQYF. The V and J genes are TRBV21-1 and TRBJ2-7; TCRdb outputs TRBD1, but without DNA this stays unchecked. TRBV21-1 is termed a pseudogene. CDR3 length: 15 residues.

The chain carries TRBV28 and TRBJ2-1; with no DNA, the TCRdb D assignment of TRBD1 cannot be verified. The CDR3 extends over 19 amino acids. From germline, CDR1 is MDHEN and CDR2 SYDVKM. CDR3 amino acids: CASSPPTGSDLSSYNEQFF.

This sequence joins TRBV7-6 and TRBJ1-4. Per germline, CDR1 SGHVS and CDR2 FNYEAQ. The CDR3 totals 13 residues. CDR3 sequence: CASSLGVNEKLFF.

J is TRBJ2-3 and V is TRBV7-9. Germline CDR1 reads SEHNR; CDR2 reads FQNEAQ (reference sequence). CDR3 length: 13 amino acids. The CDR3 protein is CASSPVGTDTQYF.

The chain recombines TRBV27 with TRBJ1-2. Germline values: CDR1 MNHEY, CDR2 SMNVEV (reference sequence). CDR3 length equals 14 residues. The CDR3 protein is CASSSTGLNYGYTF.

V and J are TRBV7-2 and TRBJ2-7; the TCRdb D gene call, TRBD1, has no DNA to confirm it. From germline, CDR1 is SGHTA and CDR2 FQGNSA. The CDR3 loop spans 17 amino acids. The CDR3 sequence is CASSHRDSAYSYYEQYF.

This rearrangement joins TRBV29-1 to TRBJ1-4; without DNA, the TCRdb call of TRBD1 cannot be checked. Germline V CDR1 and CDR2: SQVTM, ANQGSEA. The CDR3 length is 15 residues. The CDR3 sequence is CSVEGTTGANEKLFF.

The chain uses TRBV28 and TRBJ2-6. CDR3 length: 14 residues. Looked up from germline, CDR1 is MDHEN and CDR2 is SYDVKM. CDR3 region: CASGRSSGANVLTF.

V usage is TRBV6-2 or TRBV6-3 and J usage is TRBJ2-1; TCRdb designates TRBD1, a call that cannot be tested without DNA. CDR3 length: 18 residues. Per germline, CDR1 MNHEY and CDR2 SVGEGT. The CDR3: CASTLRGDSKSSYNEQFF.

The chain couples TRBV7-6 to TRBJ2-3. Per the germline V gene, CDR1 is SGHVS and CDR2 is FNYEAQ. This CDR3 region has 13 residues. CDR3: CASSLWSKDTQYF.

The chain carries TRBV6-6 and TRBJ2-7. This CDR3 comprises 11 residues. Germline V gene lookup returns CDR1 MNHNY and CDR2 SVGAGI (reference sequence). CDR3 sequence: CASSPTGEQYF.

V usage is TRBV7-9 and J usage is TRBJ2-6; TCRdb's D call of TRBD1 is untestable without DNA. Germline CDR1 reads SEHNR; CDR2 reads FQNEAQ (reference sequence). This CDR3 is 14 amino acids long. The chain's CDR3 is CAGKGRNGANVLTF.

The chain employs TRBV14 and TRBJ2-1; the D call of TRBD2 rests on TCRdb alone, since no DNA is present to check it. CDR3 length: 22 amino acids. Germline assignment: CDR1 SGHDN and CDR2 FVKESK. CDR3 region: CASSQGFWGFEGGRKSYNEQFF.

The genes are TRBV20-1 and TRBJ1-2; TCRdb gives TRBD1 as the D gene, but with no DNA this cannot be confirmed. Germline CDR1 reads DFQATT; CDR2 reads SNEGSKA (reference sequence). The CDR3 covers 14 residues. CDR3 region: CSPPPGIPIYGYTF.

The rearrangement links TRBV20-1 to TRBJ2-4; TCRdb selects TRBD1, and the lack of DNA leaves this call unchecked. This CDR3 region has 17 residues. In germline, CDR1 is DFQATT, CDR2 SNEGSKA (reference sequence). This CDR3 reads CSAGPDHREWGENIQYF.

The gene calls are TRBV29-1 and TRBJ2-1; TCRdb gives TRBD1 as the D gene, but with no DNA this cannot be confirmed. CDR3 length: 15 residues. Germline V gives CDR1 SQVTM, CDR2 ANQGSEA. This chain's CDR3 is CSVEDSPGQRDVQFF.

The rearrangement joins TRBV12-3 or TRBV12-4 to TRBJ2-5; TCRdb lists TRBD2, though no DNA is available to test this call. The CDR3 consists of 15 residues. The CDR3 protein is CASRDLAGEQETQYF.